This record looks at one T cell receptor beta chain sequence and its context. Its antigen is undetermined. A second 7 to 11 cycle PCR used barcoded and J-beta primers. TCRdb called the 5' RACE reads again in MiXCR, with one record for every CDR3 protein. The data contain 1,100,000 or so distinct CDR3 sequences, more than 40% of them singletons. CDR1 and CDR2 from the germline V gene are MNHEY and SMNVEV (reference sequence). The CDR3 sequence is 17 residues long. After removal of 4 bases from V and 3 bases from J, the junction contained 10 bases not matched to a gene. This sample stems from a study of blood T cells in healthy people across ages. Study-level results: Without sorted subsets, naive and antigen-experienced compartments could not be conclusively compared.

The clonotype originates from a woman in her fifties or sixties in good health. The chain employs TRBV27 and TRBJ2-3, with TRBD2 matching over 10 bases. Input material: blood. CDR3 bases: TGTGCCAGCAGTTCTGGAAACCTAGCGGGAGTTACAGATACGCAGTATTTT. It translates to CASSSGNLAGVTDTQYF.